This TCR beta chain was observed in a study of control samples from healthy donors and cancer patients. Repertoires were generated with immunoSEQ multiplex PCR, while TCRdb's copy carries only in-frame clones and drops some. The sample lists around 150,000 clones, around 96% seen once, with around 0.92% in the top ten. This CDR3 is built from 16 residues. Germline assignment: CDR1 SGHTA and CDR2 FQGTGA. V was clipped by 5 bases and J by 6 bases; unmatched bases: 9. The receptor was derived from a woman between 25 and 40 years old in good health. The chain has TRBV7-3 and TRBJ2-1, with 11 positions matching TRBD2. Specimen: blood. The CDR3 reads CASSPTGLAAGNEQFF. The CDR3 nucleotides are TGTGCCAGCAGCCCCACGGGACTAGCGGCCGGCAATGAGCAGTTCTTC. Filled out from reference TRBV7-3 and TRBJ2-1, the complete variable domain reads GAGVSQTPSNKVTEKGKYVELRCDPISGHTALYWYRQSLGQGPEFLIYFQGTGAADDSGLPNDRFFAVRPEGSVSTLKIQRTERGDSAVYLCASSPTGLAAGNEQFFGPGTRLTVL.